Listed below are T cell receptor beta chains from one sample, sequenced in a study of blood T cells in healthy people across ages. MiXCR, applied by TCRdb to the 5' RACE reads, yields one record per CDR3 protein. Of about 1.5 million distinct CDR3 sequences listed, roughly 40% are singletons. Sequencing input: blood. All receptors derive from a woman between 18 and 30 years old in good health. Each CDR3 is given with its conserved first and last residue. Each record gives: V gene, J gene, D gene, clone size, CDR3 protein, CDR3 DNA. The D gene is left open where the match is weak. Some rows mark clone size as missing; the rest say once, few, many or name a class of expanded clone.

V: TRBV24-1
J: TRBJ2-3
D: -
size: few
CDR3: CATSDGHTDTQYF
DNA: TGTGCCACCAGTGATGGACATACAGATACGCAGTATTTT

V: TRBV11-2
J: TRBJ2-3
D: -
size: few
CDR3: CASNMAGGADTQYF
DNA: TGTGCCAGCAATATGGCAGGGGGGGCAGATACGCAGTATTTT

V: TRBV7-2
J: TRBJ2-3
D: TRBD2
size: -
CDR3: CASSLARGVADTQYF
DNA: TGTGCCAGCAGCTTAGCCCGGGGGGTTGCAGATACGCAGTATTTT

V: TRBV4-1
J: TRBJ2-5
D: -
size: -
CDR3: CASSQEVRLQETQYF
DNA: TGCGCCAGCAGCCAAGAAGTCAGACTCCAAGAGACCCAGTACTTC

V: TRBV4-2
J: TRBJ1-2
D: -
size: few
CDR3: CASSQELGTANYGYTF
DNA: TGTGCCAGCAGCCAAGAGTTAGGGACGGCTAACTATGGCTACACCTTC

V: TRBV27
J: TRBJ1-1
D: -
size: -
CDR3: CASRFGMITEAFF
DNA: TGTGCCAGCAGATTCGGTATGATCACTGAAGCTTTCTTT

V: TRBV2
J: TRBJ2-1
D: TRBD2
size: -
CDR3: CAGGLAGQEQFF
DNA: TGTGCCGGGGGACTAGCGGGACAAGAGCAGTTCTTC

V: TRBV11-1
J: TRBJ2-3
D: -
size: few
CDR3: CASSSGAGVTDTQYF
DNA: TGTGCCAGCAGTTCGGGGGCGGGAGTTACAGATACGCAGTATTTT

V: TRBV5-1
J: TRBJ2-5
D: -
size: few
CDR3: CASSLDRGPQETQYF
DNA: TGCGCCAGCAGCTTGGATCGGGGGCCCCAAGAGACCCAGTACTTC

V: TRBV11-2
J: TRBJ2-3
D: TRBD2
size: few
CDR3: CASSLDSAGPSGRSDTQYF
DNA: TGTGCCAGCAGCTTAGATTCGGCCGGTCCTAGCGGGAGGTCAGATACGCAGTATTTT

V: TRBV12-3/TRBV12-4
J: TRBJ2-3
D: TRBD2
size: -
CDR3: CASSSSGTKQYF
DNA: TGTGCCAGCAGTAGCTCCGGGACTAAACAGTATTTT

V: TRBV27
J: TRBJ1-1
D: -
size: few
CDR3: CASSQGLGRDNTEAFF
DNA: TGTGCCAGCAGTCAAGGACTAGGACGGGACAACACTGAAGCTTTCTTT

V: TRBV29-1
J: TRBJ1-5
D: TRBD1
size: few
CDR3: CSVGPTGNSNQPQHF
DNA: TGCAGCGTTGGCCCGACAGGGAATAGCAATCAGCCCCAGCATTTT

V: TRBV6-5
J: TRBJ1-5
D: TRBD1
size: -
CDR3: CASAGGAGQPQHF
DNA: TGTGCCAGCGCAGGGGGCGCGGGGCAGCCCCAGCATTTT

V: TRBV25-1
J: TRBJ2-7
D: -
size: -
CDR3: CASSGPAGNEQYF
DNA: TGTGCCAGCAGTGGCCCCGCAGGGAACGAGCAGTACTTC

V: TRBV15
J: TRBJ2-1
D: TRBD1
size: few
CDR3: CATSRGGTGDKNEQFF
DNA: TGTGCCACCAGCAGGGGCGGGACAGGGGATAAAAATGAGCAGTTCTTC

V: TRBV11-2
J: TRBJ2-7
D: TRBD2
size: -
CDR3: CASSLRPPGFSRGLAMREQYF
DNA: TGTGCCAGCAGCTTAAGGCCCCCCGGTTTCTCGCGGGGACTAGCGATGCGCGAGCAGTACTTC

V: TRBV20-1
J: TRBJ2-7
D: TRBD2
size: -
CDR3: CSAMTSESTYEQYF
DNA: TGCAGTGCTATGACTAGCGAGTCTACCTACGAGCAGTACTTC

V: TRBV20-1
J: TRBJ2-1
D: -
size: -
CDR3: CSAAQSPDEQFF
DNA: TGCAGTGCTGCCCAGTCTCCGGACGAGCAGTTCTTC

V: TRBV20-1
J: TRBJ2-7
D: -
size: few
CDR3: CSARDTDSTYEQYF
DNA: TGCAGTGCTAGAGATACGGACAGTACCTACGAGCAGTACTTC

V: TRBV4-2
J: TRBJ2-1
D: -
size: -
CDR3: CASSQEGTLYNEQFF
DNA: TGTGCCAGCAGCCAGGAGGGGACCTTATACAATGAGCAGTTCTTC

V: TRBV6-6
J: TRBJ2-7
D: TRBD1
size: once
CDR3: CASSPGQGMNEQYF
DNA: TGTGCCAGCAGCCCGGGACAGGGTATGAATGAGCAGTACTTC

V: TRBV3-1
J: TRBJ2-7
D: TRBD2
size: -
CDR3: CASSHGGGSYEQYF
DNA: TGTGCCAGCAGCCACGGGGGGGGCTCCTACGAGCAGTACTTC

V: TRBV6-1
J: TRBJ2-6
D: -
size: few
CDR3: CASFRVGSGANVLTF
DNA: TGTGCCAGCTTTAGGGTTGGCTCTGGGGCCAACGTCCTGACTTTC

V: TRBV5-1
J: TRBJ2-2
D: TRBD1
size: -
CDR3: CASSPGTGDNTGELFF
DNA: TGCGCCAGCAGCCCCGGGACAGGAGATAACACCGGGGAGCTGTTTTTT

V: TRBV29-1
J: TRBJ2-7
D: -
size: many
CDR3: CSVDGVGDEQYF
DNA: TGCAGCGTGGATGGGGTTGGAGATGAGCAGTACTTC

V: TRBV20-1
J: TRBJ2-5
D: TRBD2
size: -
CDR3: CSARDRAGGPYLQYF
DNA: TGCAGTGCTAGAGATCGGGCGGGAGGGCCCTACCTGCAGTACTTC

V: TRBV20-1
J: TRBJ2-2
D: -
size: -
CDR3: CSARLPGSRELFF
DNA: TGCAGTGCTAGACTCCCTGGAAGCCGGGAGCTGTTTTTT

V: TRBV6-2/TRBV6-3
J: TRBJ2-1
D: TRBD2
size: few
CDR3: CASSRLPGTSGNNEQFF
DNA: TGTGCCAGCAGTCGCTTACCCGGGACTAGCGGCAACAATGAGCAGTTCTTC

V: TRBV5-1
J: TRBJ2-1
D: -
size: few
CDR3: CASREGGLDNEQFF
DNA: TGCGCCAGCAGGGAAGGGGGTCTCGACAATGAGCAGTTCTTC

V: TRBV9
J: TRBJ1-2
D: TRBD1
size: -
CDR3: CASSTTPGQLYGYTF
DNA: TGTGCCAGCAGCACAACCCCGGGACAGCTCTATGGCTACACCTTC

V: TRBV7-2
J: TRBJ2-7
D: -
size: many
CDR3: CASSFFEGPYEQYF
DNA: TGTGCCAGCAGCTTTTTCGAGGGTCCCTACGAGCAGTACTTC

V: TRBV20-1
J: TRBJ2-3
D: TRBD1
size: -
CDR3: CSAVGQAESDTQYF
DNA: TGCAGTGCAGTGGGACAGGCCGAATCAGATACGCAGTATTTT

V: TRBV3-1
J: TRBJ2-1
D: -
size: -
CDR3: CASSPHEQQVNEQFF
DNA: TGTGCCAGCAGCCCTCACGAACAGCAAGTCAATGAGCAGTTCTTC

V: TRBV2
J: TRBJ1-4
D: TRBD1
size: -
CDR3: CASSRDRVESEKLFF
DNA: TGTGCCAGCAGTCGGGACAGGGTAGAAAGTGAAAAACTGTTTTTT

V: TRBV7-2
J: TRBJ2-3
D: -
size: few
CDR3: CASSPGPDPYTDTQYF
DNA: TGTGCCAGCAGCCCGGGACCCGACCCTTACACAGATACGCAGTATTTT

V: TRBV5-1
J: TRBJ2-1
D: -
size: -
CDR3: CASSLGSSASSYNEQFF
DNA: TGCGCCAGCAGCTTGGGGTCTAGCGCGAGCTCCTACAATGAGCAGTTCTTC

V: TRBV21-1
J: TRBJ2-3
D: -
size: few
CDR3: CASSKEASGNADTQYF
DNA: TGTGCCAGCAGCAAAGAGGCTAGCGGGAACGCAGATACGCAGTATTTT

V: TRBV12-3/TRBV12-4
J: TRBJ2-7
D: -
size: -
CDR3: CASSFGLRTHLDEQYF
DNA: TGTGCCAGCAGTTTTGGTTTACGGACGCACCTCGACGAGCAGTACTTC

V: TRBV11-1
J: TRBJ2-7
D: -
size: -
CDR3: CASSLLDGYEQYF
DNA: TGTGCCAGCAGCCTCTTAGACGGCTACGAGCAGTACTTC

V: TRBV4-1
J: TRBJ2-7
D: -
size: -
CDR3: CASSPTSRSYEQYF
DNA: TGCGCCAGCAGCCCGACGTCCCGCTCCTACGAGCAGTACTTC

V: TRBV20-1
J: TRBJ1-6
D: -
size: -
CDR3: CSATDGSPGNSPLHF
DNA: TGCAGTGCTACCGACGGGTCCCCAGGGAATTCACCCCTCCACTTT

V: TRBV7-8
J: TRBJ2-1
D: -
size: -
CDR3: CASGGMGEQFF
DNA: TGTGCCAGTGGGGGGATGGGGGAGCAGTTCTTC

V: TRBV7-6
J: TRBJ2-5
D: TRBD1
size: few
CDR3: CASSFRTGWGETQYF
DNA: TGTGCCAGCAGCTTCCGGACAGGGTGGGGAGAGACCCAGTACTTC

V: TRBV2
J: TRBJ2-3
D: -
size: few
CDR3: CATHTSTDTQYF
DNA: TGTGCCACACATACTAGCACAGATACGCAGTATTTT

V: TRBV10-3
J: TRBJ1-4
D: -
size: -
CDR3: CAISGGADEKLFF
DNA: TGTGCCATCAGTGGGGGGGCGGACGAAAAACTGTTTTTT

V: TRBV6-6
J: TRBJ2-1
D: -
size: -
CDR3: CATQIGIEQFF
DNA: TGTGCCACCCAAATCGGCATTGAGCAGTTCTTC